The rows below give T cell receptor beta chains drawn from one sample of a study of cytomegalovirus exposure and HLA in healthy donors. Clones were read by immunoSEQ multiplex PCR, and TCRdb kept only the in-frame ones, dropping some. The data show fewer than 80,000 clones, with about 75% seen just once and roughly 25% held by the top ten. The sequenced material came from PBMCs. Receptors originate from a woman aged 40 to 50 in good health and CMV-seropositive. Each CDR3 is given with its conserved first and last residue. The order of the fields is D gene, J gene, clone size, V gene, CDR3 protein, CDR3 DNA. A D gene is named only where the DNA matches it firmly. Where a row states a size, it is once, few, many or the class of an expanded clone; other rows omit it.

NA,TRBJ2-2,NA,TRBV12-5,CASGLVQGGTGELFF,TGTGCTAGTGGTTTGGTACAGGGAGGGACCGGGGAGCTGTTTTTT
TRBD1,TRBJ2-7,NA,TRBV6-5,CASSIEATGNYEQYF,TGTGCCAGCAGTATCGAGGCGACAGGGAACTACGAGCAGTACTTC
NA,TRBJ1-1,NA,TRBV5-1,CASRPTGANTEAFF,TGCGCCAGCAGACCGACAGGAGCTAACACTGAAGCTTTCTTT
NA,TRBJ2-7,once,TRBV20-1,CSASGQYEQYF,TGCAGTGCAAGCGGACAGTACGAGCAGTACTTC
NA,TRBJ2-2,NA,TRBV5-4,CASSSEIDTGELFF,TGTGCCAGCAGCTCCGAGATAGATACCGGGGAGCTGTTTTTT
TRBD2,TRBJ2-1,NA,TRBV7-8,CASSLARGGLPKEQFF,TGTGCCAGCAGCTTAGCGCGGGGGGGACTACCTAAGGAGCAGTTCTTC
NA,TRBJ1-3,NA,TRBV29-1,CSVEIQGNTIYF,TGCAGCGTTGAAATACAGGGAAACACCATATATTTT
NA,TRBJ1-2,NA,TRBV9,CASSVAGGASEGYTF,TGTGCCAGCAGCGTAGCGGGAGGGGCGTCGGAAGGCTACACCTTC
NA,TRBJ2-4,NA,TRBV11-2,CASSLIQGLGNIQYF,TGTGCCAGCAGCTTGATCCAGGGCCTCGGGAACATTCAGTACTTC
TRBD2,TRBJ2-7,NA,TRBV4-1,CASSQEGLAYEQYF,TGCGCCAGCAGCCAGGAGGGACTAGCCTACGAGCAGTACTTC
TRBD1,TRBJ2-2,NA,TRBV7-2,CASSPGQGTTGELFF,TGTGCCAGCAGCCCCGGACAGGGGACAACCGGGGAGCTGTTTTTT
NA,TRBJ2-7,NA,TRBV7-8,CASSLSSRGYEQYF,TGTGCCAGCAGCTTAAGTAGCAGGGGCTACGAGCAGTACTTC
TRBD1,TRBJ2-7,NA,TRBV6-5,CASRILGTAYEQYF,TGTGCCAGCAGAATCCTCGGGACAGCTTACGAGCAGTACTTC
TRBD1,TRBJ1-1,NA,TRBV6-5,CASSYRGRSEAFF,TGTGCCAGCAGCTACAGGGGCAGAAGTGAAGCTTTCTTT
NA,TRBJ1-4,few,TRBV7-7,CASSLGAGRFEKLFF,TGTGCCAGCAGCTTAGGTGCGGGAAGATTCGAAAAACTGTTTTTT
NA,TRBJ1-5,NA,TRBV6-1,CASSEGGRDQPQHF,TGTGCCAGCAGTGAAGGGGGGCGCGATCAGCCCCAGCATTTT
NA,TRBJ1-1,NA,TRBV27,CASALRTALGKTEAFF,TGTGCCAGCGCCCTGCGGACAGCCTTGGGAAAGACTGAAGCTTTCTTT
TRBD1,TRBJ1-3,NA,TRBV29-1,CSFQGAAGNTIYF,TGCAGCTTCCAGGGGGCTGCGGGAAACACCATATATTTT
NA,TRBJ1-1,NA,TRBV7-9,CASSYSENTEAFF,TGTGCCAGCAGCTATTCAGAGAACACTGAAGCTTTCTTT
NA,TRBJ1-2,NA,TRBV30,CAWSPGPTNYGYTF,TGTGCCTGGAGTCCAGGGCCCACTAACTATGGCTACACCTTC
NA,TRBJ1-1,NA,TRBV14,CASSQGRGTEAFF,TGTGCCAGCAGCCAGGGGAGGGGCACTGAAGCTTTCTTT
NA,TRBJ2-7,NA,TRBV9,CASSPPEGNEQYF,TGTGCCAGCAGCCCCCCGGAGGGCAACGAGCAGTACTTC
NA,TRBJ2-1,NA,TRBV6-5,CASSYQKRGNEQFF,TGTGCCAGCAGTTACCAGAAACGCGGGAATGAGCAGTTCTTC
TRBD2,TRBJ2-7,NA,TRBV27,CASSLGGGFSYEQYF,TGTGCCAGCAGTTTAGGGGGGGGATTCTCCTACGAGCAGTACTTC
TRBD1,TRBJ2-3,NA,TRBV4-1,CASSPHRGGTDTQYF,TGCGCCAGCAGCCCACACAGGGGTGGGACAGATACGCAGTATTTT
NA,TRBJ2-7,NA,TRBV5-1,CASSLTGSSYEQYF,TGCGCCAGCAGCTTGACAGGGAGCTCCTACGAGCAGTACTTC
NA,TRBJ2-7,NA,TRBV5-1,CASSLRGREQYF,TGCGCCAGCAGCTTAAGAGGGCGCGAGCAGTACTTC
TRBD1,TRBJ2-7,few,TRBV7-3,CASSPGQGAEQYF,TGTGCCAGCAGCCCGGGACAGGGGGCCGAGCAGTACTTC
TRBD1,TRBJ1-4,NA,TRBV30,CAWSTPTGQGEKLFF,TGTGCCTGGAGTACCCCTACGGGACAGGGTGAAAAACTGTTTTTT
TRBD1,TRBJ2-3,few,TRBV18,CASSPLGQGLGTDTQYF,TGTGCCAGCTCGCCCTTGGGACAGGGGTTGGGCACAGATACGCAGTATTTT
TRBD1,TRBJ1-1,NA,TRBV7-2,CASSSPLTGWTEAFF,TGTGCCAGCAGCTCCCCACTGACAGGGTGGACTGAAGCTTTCTTT
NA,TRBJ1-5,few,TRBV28,CASRKGGNRQPQHF,TGTGCCAGCCGGAAGGGGGGGAATAGGCAGCCCCAGCATTTT
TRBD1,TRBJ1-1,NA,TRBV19,CASSTRDRVEAFF,TGTGCCAGTAGTACCCGGGACAGGGTTGAAGCTTTCTTT
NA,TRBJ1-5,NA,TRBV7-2,CASSSGQYSNQPQHF,TGTGCCAGCAGCTCCGGACAGTATAGCAATCAGCCCCAGCATTTT
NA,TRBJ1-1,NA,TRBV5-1,CASSLQGNTEAFF,TGCGCCAGCAGCTTGCAGGGGAACACTGAAGCTTTCTTT
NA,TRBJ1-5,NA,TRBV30,CAWSVRENQPQHF,TGTGCCTGGAGTGTGAGGGAAAATCAGCCCCAGCATTTT
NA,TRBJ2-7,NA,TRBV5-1,CASSLNPGNYEQYF,TGCGCCAGCAGCTTAAACCCAGGAAACTACGAGCAGTACTTC
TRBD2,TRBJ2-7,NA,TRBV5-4,CASSLEGTSGFYEQYF,TGTGCCAGCAGCCTAGAAGGGACTAGCGGTTTCTACGAGCAGTACTTC
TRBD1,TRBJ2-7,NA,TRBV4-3,CASSPGQGASEQYF,TGCGCCAGCAGCCCGGGACAGGGGGCGAGCGAGCAGTACTTC
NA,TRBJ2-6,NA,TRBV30,CAFSGGGANVLTF,TGTGCCTTCTCGGGTGGCGGGGCCAACGTCCTGACTTTC
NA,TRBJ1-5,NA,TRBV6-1,CASSEWGGQTSNQPQHF,TGTGCCAGCAGTGAATGGGGGGGGCAGACTAGCAATCAGCCCCAGCATTTT
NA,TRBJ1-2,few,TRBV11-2,CASSLSTTLHYMLGYTF,TGTGCCAGCAGCTTATCAACGACCCTTCACTATATGTTGGGCTACACCTTC
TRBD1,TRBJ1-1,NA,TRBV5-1,CASSRGQSNTEAFF,TGCGCCAGCAGCAGGGGACAGTCGAACACTGAAGCTTTCTTT
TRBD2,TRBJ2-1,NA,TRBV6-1,CASSETGGGVGFF,TGTGCCAGCAGTGAAACGGGCGGGGGGGTCGGGTTCTTC
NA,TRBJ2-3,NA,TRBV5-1,CASSLGQDTDTQYF,TGCGCCAGCAGCTTGGGACAGGACACAGATACGCAGTATTTT
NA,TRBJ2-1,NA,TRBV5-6,CASSSDTLGDEQFF,TGTGCCAGCAGCTCGGACACGCTCGGAGATGAGCAGTTCTTC
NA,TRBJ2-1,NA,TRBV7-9,CASSLADINEQFF,TGTGCCAGCAGCTTAGCCGACATCAATGAGCAGTTCTTC
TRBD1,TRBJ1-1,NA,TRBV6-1,CASRRQGPNTEAFF,TGTGCCAGCAGACGACAGGGGCCGAACACTGAAGCTTTCTTT
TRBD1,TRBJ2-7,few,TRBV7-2,CASSRDSTSYEQYF,TGTGCCAGCAGCCGGGACAGTACCTCCTACGAGCAGTACTTC
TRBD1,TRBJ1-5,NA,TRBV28,CASSSDRDNQPQHF,TGTGCCAGCAGTTCAGACAGGGACAATCAGCCCCAGCATTTT
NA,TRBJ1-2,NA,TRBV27,CASSPTGLRGYTF,TGTGCCAGCAGTCCTACAGGGTTAAGGGGCTACACCTTC
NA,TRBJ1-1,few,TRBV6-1,CASSVRRGNTEAFF,TGTGCCAGCAGTGTCCGAAGGGGAAACACTGAAGCTTTCTTT
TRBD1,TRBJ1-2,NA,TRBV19,CASTSQGYYGYTF,TGTGCCAGTACCTCACAGGGGTACTATGGCTACACCTTC
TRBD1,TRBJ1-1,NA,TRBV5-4,CASSIDRGAAFF,TGTGCCAGCAGCATCGACAGGGGGGCGGCTTTCTTT
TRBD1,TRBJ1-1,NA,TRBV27,CASSLRGPGADTEAFF,TGTGCCAGCAGTTTAAGGGGGCCAGGGGCGGACACTGAAGCTTTCTTT
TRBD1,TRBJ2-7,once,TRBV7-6,CASSGGEDRGIYEQYF,TGTGCCAGCAGCGGCGGGGAGGACAGGGGAATCTACGAGCAGTACTTC
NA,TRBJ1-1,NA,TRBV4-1,CASSQPKGAEAFF,TGCGCCAGCAGCCAACCAAAAGGGGCTGAAGCTTTCTTT
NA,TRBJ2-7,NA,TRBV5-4,CASSPWAQPGEQYF,TGTGCCAGCAGCCCGTGGGCACAGCCGGGAGAGCAGTACTTC
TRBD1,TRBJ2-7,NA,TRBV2,CASSDGGRGRSDEQYF,TGTGCCAGCAGTGATGGGGGCAGGGGGCGTTCTGACGAGCAGTACTTC